The 22 T cell receptor beta chains reported below all come from one sample, sequenced in a study of OX40 agonist ivuxolimab in advanced cancers. Only in-frame clones appear in the TCRdb table, and some are missing; sequencing was by immunoSEQ multiplex PCR. The sample shows some 66,000 clones, about 88% of them seen only once. Material: CD4+ or CD8+ T cells sorted from blood, obtained in a trial of the OX40 agonist ivuxolimab. The source is an adult with an advanced solid tumor such as melanoma, head and neck, liver or kidney cancer.

This chain connects TRBV28 to TRBJ2-1, with 13 nucleotides matching TRBD2. The V gene end was trimmed by 8 bases and the J gene end by 1 base; junction bases not matched to a gene: 2. The CDR3 contains 15 residues. CDR1 is MDHEN, CDR2 SYDVKM, per germline. The CDR3 spells CASRTSGSSYNEQFF. The CDR3 DNA follows: TGTGCCAGCCGGACTAGCGGGAGTTCCTACAATGAGCAGTTCTTC. The full variable domain, in which reference TRBV28 and TRBJ2-1 provide the parts outside the CDR3, is DVKVTQSSRYLVKRTGEKVFLECVQDMDHENMFWYRQDPGLGLRLIYFSYDVKMKEKGDIPEGYSVSREKKERFSLILESASTNQTSMYLCASRTSGSSYNEQFFGPGTRLTVL.

The V gene is TRBV5-1, the J gene TRBJ2-1; D is ambiguous. The CDR3 is made up of 13 amino acids. CDR1 is SGHRS and CDR2 is YFSETQ in the germline V gene. V lost 4 bases and J 8 bases, leaving 13 bases between the germline ends. This chain's CDR3 is CASSLMTFDEQFF. The CDR3 coding sequence is TGCGCCAGCAGCCTGATGACCTTCGATGAGCAGTTCTTC.

This clone was seen a single time. The chain uses TRBV4-1 and TRBJ2-7; D possibly corresponds to TRBD1 (5 bases). V lost 0 bases, J lost 3 bases, and 6 bases lay in between. Germline V gives CDR1 MGHRA, CDR2 YSYEKL. CDR3 length: 13 residues. The CDR3 protein is CASSQDRGYEQYF. The CDR3 coding sequence is TGCGCCAGCAGCCAAGATAGGGGCTACGAGCAGTACTTC.

The V call is TRBV10-1, the J call TRBJ2-5; TRBD1 matches 7 bases. Germline CDR1 and CDR2: WNHNN and SYGVQD (reference sequence). The ends lost 11 bases at V and 1 base at J; junction bases unmatched: 13. The CDR3 runs 15 residues. The CDR3 coding sequence is TGCGCCTGGGGACCGGGACAGAACCTCCAAGAGACCCAGTACTTC. This encodes CAWGPGQNLQETQYF.

J is TRBJ2-7 and V is TRBV27; D uncertain. Germline CDR1 reads MNHEY; CDR2 reads SMNVEV (reference sequence). Trimming pared 5 bases from V and 6 bases from J, leaving 14 bases between. This CDR3 region has 13 residues. The CDR3 sequence: CASSTPQRGEQYF. Here the CDR3 DNA reads TGTGCCAGCAGTACCCCACAGCGAGGCGAGCAGTACTTC.

This rearrangement joins TRBV7-2 to TRBJ2-7, with 15 bases fitting TRBD2. This CDR3 spans 18 amino acids. V trimming: 4 bases; J trimming: 1 base; junction bases outside the gene matches: 8. Germline V gives CDR1 SGHTA, CDR2 FQGNSA. CDR3 coding DNA: TGTGCCAGCAGCTCTGCGGGACTAGCGGGAGGCCCATCCTACGAGCAGTACTTC. Translated, it gives CASSSAGLAGGPSYEQYF.

The chain recombines TRBV19 with TRBJ2-1; TRBD1 is a possible D gene (5 bases). Germline V gene lookup returns CDR1 LNHDA and CDR2 SQIVND (reference sequence). V was shortened by 1 base and J by 13 bases, with 11 bases between the two germline ends. This CDR3 region has 12 residues. CDR3 region: CASSIGGESQFF. Here the CDR3 DNA reads TGTGCCAGTAGTATAGGGGGCGAGTCCCAGTTCTTC.

The chain is built from TRBV6-5 and TRBJ1-1; D remains unclear. Between the trimmed V and J ends, which lost 3 bases and 4 bases, there was a span of 9 bases. CDR3 length: 13 amino acids. Germline values: CDR1 MNHEY, CDR2 SVGAGI. CDR3: CASSYVSGTEAFF. The CDR3, as DNA: TGTGCCAGCAGTTATGTGTCGGGCACTGAAGCTTTCTTT.

CDR3 region: CASTNGQGLNGYTF. The CDR3, as DNA: TGTGCCAGCACCAATGGACAGGGGCTGAATGGCTACACCTTC. This chain joins TRBV5-5 and TRBJ1-2; 9 bases agree with TRBD1. The ends lost 6 bases at V and 6 bases at J; junction bases unmatched: 9. This CDR3 region has 14 residues. CDR1 SGHKS and CDR2 YYEKEE come from the germline V gene (reference sequence). The variable domain in full, completed from reference TRBV5-5 and TRBJ1-2, reads DAGVTQSPTHLIKTRGQQVTLRCSPISGHKSVSWYQQVLGQGPQFIFQYYEKEERGRGNFPDRFSARQFPNYSSELNVNALLLGDSALYLCASTNGQGLNGYTFGSGTRLTVV.

The chain uses TRBV18 and TRBJ2-7; 11 positions match TRBD2. Germline assignment: CDR1 KGHSH and CDR2 LQKENI. The J segment lost 0 bases and the V segment lost 5 bases, leaving 0 bases of the junction unmatched. This CDR3 contains 14 residues. Written as DNA, the CDR3 is TGTGCCAGCTCAACTAGCGGGAGCTCCTACGAGCAGTACTTC. Translating gives CASSTSGSSYEQYF.

The J gene is TRBJ1-3, the V gene TRBV5-1; D unclear. In germline, CDR1 is SGHRS, CDR2 YFSETQ. V dropped 5 bases and J dropped 8 bases, with 14 bases sitting between them. This CDR3 is built from 13 residues. The CDR3 region has the DNA TGCGCCAGCAGACCGAGTTCCAGAGACACCATATATTTT. Protein sequence: CASRPSSRDTIYF.

The V gene is TRBV11-2, the J gene TRBJ1-2; D remains unclear. V was shortened by 0 bases and J by 7 bases, with 9 bases between the two germline ends. The length of the CDR3 is 13 residues. Germline V gene data show CDR1 as SGHAT and CDR2 as FQNNGV. The CDR3 is CASSLEAASGYTF. In DNA form, the CDR3 reads TGTGCCAGCAGCTTAGAGGCCGCGAGTGGCTACACCTTC.

The chain links TRBV18 to TRBJ2-1; no definite D call. Trimming removed 1 base at V and 10 bases at J, with 14 bases between. The germline gives CDR1 KGHSH, CDR2 LQKENI. This CDR3 is built from 14 residues. CDR3 nucleotides: TGTGCCAGCTCACCACGGTTTAATAGAAACGAGCAGTTCTTC. This codes for CASSPRFNRNEQFF.

CDR3 sequence reads: CSVQGARDTEAFF. The CDR3, as DNA: TGCAGCGTCCAGGGGGCCCGGGACACTGAAGCTTTCTTT. The chain recombines TRBV29-1 with TRBJ1-1; TRBD1 matches 8 bases. CDR3 size: 13 residues. V lost 6 bases and J lost 3; bases outside the gene matches: 6. The germline V gene has CDR1 SQVTM and CDR2 ANQGSEA.

This clone occurred once. V is TRBV2 and J is TRBJ2-1, with 8 positions matching TRBD1. Trimming at V came to 6 bases and at J to 3 bases, leaving 10 bases not matched to a gene. CDR1 is SNHLY and CDR2 is FYNNEI in the germline V gene. CDR3 length: 16 residues. CDR3 protein: CASSRGGQVFYNEQFF. The CDR3 bases are TGTGCCAGCAGCCGAGGGGGACAGGTGTTCTACAATGAGCAGTTCTTC.

A few counts support this clone. The chain links TRBV5-1 to TRBJ2-7, with a tentative D call TRBD2 (7 bases). Germline CDR1 and CDR2: SGHRS and YFSETQ. The CDR3 loop spans 16 amino acids. Trimming stripped 2 bases from V and 2 bases from J, with 17 bases between. The CDR3 coding sequence is TGCGCCAGCAGCTTCCACCGGAGGGGGGGGGCCTACGAGCAGTACTTC. Protein product: CASSFHRRGGAYEQYF.

On this clone: This same CDR3 is encoded by further DNA sequences in the sample. The chain carries TRBV6-5 and TRBJ1-5; 7 bases line up with TRBD1. Trimming cost V 5 bases and J 6 bases; bases outside gene matches: 7. Germline V gives CDR1 MNHEY, CDR2 SVGAGI. The length of the CDR3 is 14 residues. As DNA, the CDR3 is TGTGCCAGCAGTCCTCAGACAGGGACTCAGCCCCAGCATTTT. Encoded protein: CASSPQTGTQPQHF.

The genes are TRBV11-1 and TRBJ2-5, with TRBD1 identical over 9 bases. The CDR3 has 17 amino acids. The germline V gene has CDR1 SGHAT and CDR2 FQDESV (reference sequence). V gave up 6 bases and J gave up 4 bases; unmatched junction bases: 15. CDR3 residues: CASSHPAGDRVIETQYF. CDR3 in DNA: TGTGCCAGCAGTCACCCGGCAGGGGACAGGGTGATAGAGACCCAGTACTTC. Together with reference TRBV11-1 and TRBJ2-5, the CDR3 gives the full variable domain: EAEVAQSPRYKITEKSQAVAFWCDPISGHATLYWYRQILGQGPELLVQFQDESVVDDSQLPKDRFSAERLKGVDSTLKIQPAELGDSAMYLCASSHPAGDRVIETQYFGPGTRLLVL.

The chain carries TRBV19 and TRBJ1-3; D uncertain. Per the germline V gene, CDR1 is LNHDA and CDR2 is SQIVND (reference sequence). V lost 7 bases, J lost 7 bases, and 8 bases lay in between. CDR3 length equals 11 residues. The DNA of the CDR3 is TGTGCCAGTATGTTCCGGAACACCATATATTTT. Protein: CASMFRNTIYF.

The chain is built from TRBV4-1 and TRBJ2-5, with 14 bases identical to TRBD2. The J call may be faulty, since TRBJ2-7 better matches the DNA end. Germline CDR1 reads MGHRA; CDR2 reads YSYEKL. The CDR3 is 18 residues long. This chain's CDR3 is CASSQDGPGTSGSNEQYF. DNA for the CDR3: TGCGCCAGCAGCCAAGATGGCCCCGGGACTAGCGGGAGCAACGAGCAGTACTTC.

The CDR3 loop is CASSPTGQGAYEQYF. The CDR3 DNA follows: TGTGCCAGCAGCCCGACGGGACAGGGGGCCTACGAGCAGTACTTC. This chain uses TRBV6-5 with TRBJ2-7, with TRBD1 matching over 11 bases. The CDR3 spans 15 residues. Germline CDR1 MNHEY, CDR2 SVGAGI. After removal of 6 bases from V and 2 bases from J, the junction contained 6 bases not matched to a gene.

The rearrangement uses TRBV11-3 and TRBJ2-2; 8 bases are shared with TRBD2. CDR3 length equals 15 residues. V was pared by 5 bases and J by 4 bases, with 6 bases of the junction left unmatched. CDR1 and CDR2 (germline): SGHNT, YENEEA. Here the CDR3 reads CASSLISGTTGELFF. The CDR3 DNA is TGTGCCAGCAGCCTAATTAGCGGGACCACCGGGGAGCTGTTTTTT.